The 4 T cell receptor beta chains below all came from one sample that was sequenced in a study of cytomegalovirus exposure and HLA in healthy donors. The PCR contained 60 Vbeta and 13 Jbeta primers. Sequenced by immunoSEQ multiplex PCR; TCRdb stores in-frame clones only, minus some. The repertoire holds about 150,000 clones, with roughly 80% as singletons. Specimen: PBMCs. The receptors originated from a woman between 40 and 50 years old in good health and CMV-seropositive.

This clone was detected a few times. V is TRBV10-3 and J is TRBJ1-2; tentatively, D is TRBD1 (5 bases). The CDR3 length is 14 residues. Trimming pared 5 bases from V and 3 bases from J, leaving 13 bases between. Germline V CDR1 and CDR2: ENHRY, SYGVKD. CDR3 amino acids: CAISLGGGDYGYTF. For the CDR3, the DNA is TGTGCCATCAGTCTCGGGGGGGGAGACTATGGCTACACCTTC.

This clone was picked up a small number of times. The chain recombines TRBV7-2 with TRBJ1-2, with 8 bases aligning to TRBD1. The J segment lost 2 bases and the V segment lost 8 bases, leaving 10 bases of the junction unmatched. From germline, CDR1 is SGHTA and CDR2 FQGNSA. This CDR3 has 15 residues. CDR3 coding DNA: TGTGCCAGCGGGAATTCAGGGGGCAAGAACTATGGCTACACCTTC. As protein: CASGNSGGKNYGYTF.

The chain couples TRBV6-5 to TRBJ1-2; D gene ambiguous. V lost 7 bases to trimming and J lost 0 bases, with 12 bases between them. The CDR3 covers 14 residues. Germline V CDR1 and CDR2: MNHEY, SVGAGI. The DNA of the CDR3 is TGTGCCAGCACGGCGGGAAAAACTAACTATGGCTACACCTTC. It specifies CASTAGKTNYGYTF.

The chain links TRBV28 to TRBJ1-3; 7 bases fit TRBD1. The CDR3 length is 14 residues. Unmatched junction bases numbered 3, after V lost 3 bases and J lost 4 bases. The V gene's germline CDR1 is MDHEN and CDR2 SYDVKM. Here the CDR3 DNA reads TGTGCCAGCAGTTTCCAGGGGGGCGGAAACACCATATATTTT. This codes for CASSFQGGGNTIYF.